A selection of T cell receptor beta chains follows, all from one sample in a study of blood T cells in healthy people across ages. In TCRdb, the 5' RACE reads were re-called with MiXCR into one record per CDR3 protein. The repertoire has about 1.1 million distinct CDR3 sequences, under 40% of them found once; the top ten carry around 13%. The sequenced sample consisted of blood. Receptors originate from a man between 18 and 29 years old in good health. Each CDR3 is given with its conserved first and last residue. Fields, in order: J gene, clone size, V gene, D gene, CDR3 protein, CDR3 DNA. A D gene is named only where the DNA matches it firmly. Clone size is stated in some rows and not others, as once, few, many or a class when expanded.

TRBJ1-2,NA,TRBV12-3/TRBV12-4,TRBD1,CASSLIGGIGYTF,TGTGCCAGCAGTCTAATAGGGGGCATTGGCTACACCTTC
TRBJ2-1,few,TRBV6-2/TRBV6-3,NA,CASSTGFRNVQFF,TGTGCCAGCAGCACGGGTTTCCGGAACGTGCAGTTCTTC
TRBJ2-1,few,TRBV2,NA,CASSERTVGPYNEQFF,TGTGCCAGCAGTGAAAGGACAGTTGGGCCCTACAATGAGCAGTTCTTC
TRBJ2-7,few,TRBV29-1,NA,CSVEDRTPYEQYF,TGCAGCGTTGAAGATCGAACACCCTACGAGCAGTACTTC
TRBJ2-1,NA,TRBV7-8,NA,CASSRKDEQFF,TGTGCCAGCAGCCGAAAAGATGAGCAGTTCTTC
TRBJ1-2,few,TRBV12-3/TRBV12-4,TRBD1,CASSTGTGGPDYGYTF,TGTGCCAGCAGTACCGGGACAGGGGGACCTGACTATGGCTACACCTTC
TRBJ1-2,NA,TRBV12-3/TRBV12-4,NA,CASSVRVRNYGYTF,TGTGCCAGCAGTGTACGGGTCCGCAACTATGGCTACACCTTC
TRBJ1-1,NA,TRBV5-1,NA,CASSLERGRTEAFF,TGCGCCAGCAGCTTGGAGAGGGGGAGGACTGAAGCTTTCTTT
TRBJ1-1,NA,TRBV5-1,NA,CASSLEGVLSTEAFF,TGCGCCAGCAGCTTGGAGGGGGTCCTGAGTACTGAAGCTTTCTTT
TRBJ1-1,NA,TRBV3-1,NA,CASSQVGGEAFF,TGTGCCAGCAGCCAAGTCGGGGGTGAAGCTTTCTTT
TRBJ2-5,NA,TRBV10-3,NA,CAIGGLPAGVETQYF,TGTGCCATTGGCGGTCTTCCGGCCGGGGTGGAGACCCAGTACTTC
TRBJ2-3,NA,TRBV4-3,NA,CAGSQEVDTDTQYF,TGCGCCGGCAGCCAAGAGGTGGACACAGATACGCAGTATTTT
TRBJ1-5,few,TRBV6-5,TRBD1,CASSPGTGGRNQPQHF,TGTGCCAGCAGTCCTGGGACAGGGGGCCGCAATCAGCCCCAGCATTTT
TRBJ1-2,NA,TRBV6-5,NA,CASSYGLRSGDGYTF,TGTGCCAGCAGTTACGGTTTGCGGTCAGGCGATGGCTACACCTTC
TRBJ1-1,NA,TRBV4-3,TRBD1,CASSPNGTGGRVGTEAFF,TGCGCCAGCAGCCCGAATGGGACAGGGGGACGTGTGGGCACTGAAGCTTTCTTT
TRBJ2-2,few,TRBV27,NA,CASSSLNRAGGELFF,TGTGCCAGCAGTTCACTTAACAGGGCCGGCGGGGAGCTGTTTTTT
TRBJ1-5,NA,TRBV20-1,TRBD1,CSALQGAYQPRHF,TGCAGTGCTTTACAGGGGGCCTATCAGCCCCGGCATTTT
TRBJ2-1,NA,TRBV29-1,NA,CSFNPTTHEQFF,TGCAGCTTTAACCCGACAACCCATGAGCAGTTCTTC
TRBJ1-5,few,TRBV6-5,TRBD1,CASSTGTGFNQPQHF,TGTGCCAGCAGCACCGGGACAGGGTTTAATCAGCCCCAGCATTTT
TRBJ2-3,NA,TRBV7-9,NA,CASRLSGGTTDTQYF,TGTGCCAGCAGACTTTCCGGGGGTACCACAGATACGCAGTATTTT
TRBJ2-3,NA,TRBV20-1,NA,CSVRAGGLTDTQYF,TGCAGTGTTAGGGCCGGGGGACTCACAGATACGCAGTATTTT
TRBJ1-1,NA,TRBV20-1,NA,CSAEGRTTGYTEAFF,TGCAGTGCTGAAGGACGGACTACTGGTTACACTGAAGCTTTCTTT
TRBJ1-1,NA,TRBV15,NA,CATSQTVLQHQAFF,TGTGCCACCAGCCAGACAGTCCTACAACACCAAGCTTTCTTT
TRBJ2-3,NA,TRBV21-1,NA,CASSKPRTSGGTDTQYF,TGTGCCAGCAGCAAACCCAGGACTAGCGGGGGCACAGATACGCAGTATTTT
TRBJ2-5,NA,TRBV11-2,NA,CASSLEPGQPEAETQYF,TGTGCCAGCAGCTTAGAGCCAGGACAGCCTGAAGCCGAGACCCAGTACTTC
TRBJ1-6,few,TRBV7-9,TRBD1,CASSPPGTGVSPLHF,TGTGCCAGCAGCCCACCCGGGACAGGGGTTTCACCCCTCCACTTT
TRBJ1-5,NA,TRBV10-3,NA,CAISERRGGNQPQHF,TGTGCCATCAGTGAGCGACGGGGCGGGAATCAGCCCCAGCATTTT
TRBJ1-2,few,TRBV6-5,NA,CASSSQPHYGYTF,TGTGCCAGCAGCTCACAGCCCCACTATGGCTACACCTTC
TRBJ2-1,few,TRBV29-1,TRBD2,CSVPGLAGGSYNEQFF,TGCAGCGTCCCCGGACTAGCGGGGGGCTCCTACAATGAGCAGTTCTTC
TRBJ1-2,NA,TRBV7-2,NA,CASSLDPGTGPLRGCTF,TGTGCCAGCAGCTTAGACCCCGGGACTGGGCCCCTACGTGGCTGCACCTTC
TRBJ2-1,NA,TRBV28,TRBD2,CASSPRTSGGYPGNEQFF,TGTGCCAGCAGTCCCCGGACTAGCGGGGGGTACCCAGGCAATGAGCAGTTCTTC
TRBJ2-1,few,TRBV11-1,TRBD2,CASSLSPSGGLYNEQFF,TGTGCCAGCAGCCTATCCCCAAGCGGGGGCCTATACAATGAGCAGTTCTTC
TRBJ2-7,NA,TRBV14,NA,CASSQDQWQGPYEQYF,TGTGCCAGCAGCCAAGACCAGTGGCAGGGTCCCTACGAGCAGTACTTC
TRBJ1-2,few,TRBV5-4,NA,CASSLEADSLYGYTF,TGTGCCAGCAGCTTGGAAGCGGACAGTCTATATGGCTACACCTTC
TRBJ2-3,NA,TRBV5-1,TRBD2,CASSLDEVAGSTDTQYF,TGCGCCAGCAGCTTGGACGAAGTAGCGGGGAGCACAGATACGCAGTATTTT
TRBJ2-7,few,TRBV20-1,NA,CSARGAGQGSSHEQYF,TGCAGTGCTAGAGGAGCGGGCCAGGGTTCGTCCCACGAGCAGTACTTC
TRBJ2-3,once,TRBV29-1,TRBD1,CSVESTTGTGAQDTQYF,TGCAGCGTTGAAAGTACCACCGGGACAGGGGCCCAAGATACGCAGTATTTT
TRBJ2-3,NA,TRBV12-3/TRBV12-4,NA,CASRPPNSDTQYF,TGTGCCAGCAGGCCCCCAAATTCGGATACGCAGTATTTT
TRBJ1-1,NA,TRBV2,NA,CASRRSENTEAFF,TGTGCCAGCAGGCGGAGCGAAAACACTGAAGCTTTCTTT
TRBJ2-7,few,TRBV18,TRBD1,CASSQQGLYEQYF,TGTGCCAGCTCACAACAGGGGCTCTACGAGCAGTACTTC
TRBJ2-1,NA,TRBV12-3/TRBV12-4,TRBD2,CASTFRTSGGYNEQFF,TGTGCCAGCACCTTTAGGACTAGCGGGGGCTACAATGAGCAGTTCTTC
TRBJ2-4,few,TRBV27,NA,CASSLDAGSKNVQYF,TGTGCCAGCAGTTTAGACGCCGGGAGCAAAAACGTTCAGTACTTC
TRBJ1-4,few,TRBV25-1,TRBD1,CASRGDRGGEKLFF,TGTGCCAGCAGGGGAGACAGGGGTGGTGAAAAACTGTTTTTT
TRBJ2-1,NA,TRBV10-3,TRBD1,CAIKGQVGSSYNEQFF,TGTGCCATCAAAGGACAGGTTGGGAGCTCCTACAATGAGCAGTTCTTC
TRBJ1-2,NA,TRBV12-3/TRBV12-4,NA,CASSFAAGNGYTF,TGTGCCAGCAGTTTCGCTGCGGGGAATGGCTACACCTTC
TRBJ1-5,NA,TRBV12-5,NA,CASGSAYRGSNQPQHF,TGTGCTAGTGGTTCGGCCTACCGGGGGTCCAATCAGCCCCAGCATTTT
TRBJ2-5,few,TRBV12-3/TRBV12-4,NA,CASSLGQTYQETQYF,TGTGCCAGCAGTTTAGGTCAGACGTACCAAGAGACCCAGTACTTC
TRBJ2-1,many,TRBV20-1,NA,CSAPRTSYNEQFF,TGCAGTGCCCCCCGGACTTCCTACAATGAGCAGTTCTTC
TRBJ1-1,few,TRBV6-5,NA,CASSLWEDGTEAFF,TGTGCCAGCAGTTTGTGGGAAGACGGCACTGAAGCTTTCTTT
TRBJ2-3,NA,TRBV6-2/TRBV6-3,TRBD2,CASSYSIAGGTDTQYF,TGTGCCAGCAGTTACTCGATAGCGGGGGGCACAGATACGCAGTATTTT
TRBJ2-2,few,TRBV12-3/TRBV12-4,TRBD2,CASSPTSGNTGELFF,TGTGCCAGCAGTCCGACTAGCGGTAACACCGGGGAGCTGTTTTTT
TRBJ1-2,NA,TRBV14,NA,CASSQVGGWDGYTF,TGTGCCAGCAGCCAAGTTGGAGGGTGGGATGGCTACACCTTC
TRBJ2-3,NA,TRBV14,TRBD2,CASSLLGYSGGPTDTLYF,TGTGCCAGCAGCCTACTGGGGTATAGCGGGGGGCCGACAGATACGCTGTATTTT
TRBJ2-3,NA,TRBV5-1,NA,CASSESVGTDTQYF,TGCGCCAGCAGCGAATCGGTAGGGACAGATACGCAGTATTTT
TRBJ1-2,NA,TRBV5-1,NA,CASSPSTGFGYTF,TGCGCCAGCAGCCCATCCACAGGGTTTGGCTACACCTTC
TRBJ2-7,few,TRBV30,NA,CAWSVDLSSYEQYF,TGTGCCTGGAGTGTTGACCTCTCCTCCTACGAGCAGTACTTC
TRBJ1-4,NA,TRBV7-2,NA,CASSFTGLGEKLFF,TGTGCCAGCAGCTTTACGGGTTTAGGAGAAAAACTGTTTTTT